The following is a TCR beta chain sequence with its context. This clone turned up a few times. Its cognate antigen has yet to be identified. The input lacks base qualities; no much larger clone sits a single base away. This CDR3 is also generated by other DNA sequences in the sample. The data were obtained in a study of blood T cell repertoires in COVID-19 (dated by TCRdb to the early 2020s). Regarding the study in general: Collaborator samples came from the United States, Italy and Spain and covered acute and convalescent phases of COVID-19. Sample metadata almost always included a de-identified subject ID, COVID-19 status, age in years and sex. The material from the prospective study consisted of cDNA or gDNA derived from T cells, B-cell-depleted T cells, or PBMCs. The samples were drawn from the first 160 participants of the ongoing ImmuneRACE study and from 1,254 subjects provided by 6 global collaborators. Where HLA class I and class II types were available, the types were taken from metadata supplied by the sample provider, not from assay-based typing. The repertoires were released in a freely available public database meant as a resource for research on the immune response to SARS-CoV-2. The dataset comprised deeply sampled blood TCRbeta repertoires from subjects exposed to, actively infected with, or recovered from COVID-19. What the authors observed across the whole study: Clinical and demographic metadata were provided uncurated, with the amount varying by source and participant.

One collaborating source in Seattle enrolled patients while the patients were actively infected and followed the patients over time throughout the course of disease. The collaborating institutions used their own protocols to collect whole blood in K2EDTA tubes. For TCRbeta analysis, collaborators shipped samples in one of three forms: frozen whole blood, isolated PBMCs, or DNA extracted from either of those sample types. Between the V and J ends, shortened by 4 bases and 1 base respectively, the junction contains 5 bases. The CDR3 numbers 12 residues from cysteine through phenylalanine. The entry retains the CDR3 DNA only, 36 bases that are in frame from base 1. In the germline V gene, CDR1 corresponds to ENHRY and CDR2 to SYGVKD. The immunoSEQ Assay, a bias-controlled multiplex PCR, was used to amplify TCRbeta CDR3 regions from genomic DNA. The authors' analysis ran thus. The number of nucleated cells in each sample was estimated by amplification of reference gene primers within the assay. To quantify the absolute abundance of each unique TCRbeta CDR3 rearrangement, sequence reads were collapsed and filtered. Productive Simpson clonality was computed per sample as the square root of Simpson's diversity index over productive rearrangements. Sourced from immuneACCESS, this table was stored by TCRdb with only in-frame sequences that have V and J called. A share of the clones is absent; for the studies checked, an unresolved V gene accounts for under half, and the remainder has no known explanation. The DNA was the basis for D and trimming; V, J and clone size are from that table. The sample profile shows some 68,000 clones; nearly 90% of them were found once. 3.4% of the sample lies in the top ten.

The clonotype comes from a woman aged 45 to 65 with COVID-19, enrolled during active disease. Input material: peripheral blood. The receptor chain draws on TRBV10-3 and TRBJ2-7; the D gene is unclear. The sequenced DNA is TGTGCCATCAGTGGCGGTTCCTACGAGCAGTACTTC. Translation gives CAISGGSYEQYF.